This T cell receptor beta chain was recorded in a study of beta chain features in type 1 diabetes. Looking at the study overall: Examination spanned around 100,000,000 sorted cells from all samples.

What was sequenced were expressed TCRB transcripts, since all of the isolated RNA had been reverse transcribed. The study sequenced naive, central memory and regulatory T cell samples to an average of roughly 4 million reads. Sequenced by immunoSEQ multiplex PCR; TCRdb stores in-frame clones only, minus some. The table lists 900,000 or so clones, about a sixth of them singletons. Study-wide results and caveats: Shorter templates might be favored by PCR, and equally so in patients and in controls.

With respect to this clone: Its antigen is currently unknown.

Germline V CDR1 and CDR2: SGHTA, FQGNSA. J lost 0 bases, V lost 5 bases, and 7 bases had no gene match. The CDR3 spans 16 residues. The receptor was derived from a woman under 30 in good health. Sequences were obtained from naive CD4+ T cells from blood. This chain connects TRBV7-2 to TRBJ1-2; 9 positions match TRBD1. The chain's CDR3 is CASSIHRGLSNYGYTF. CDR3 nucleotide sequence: TGTGCCAGCAGCATCCACAGGGGGCTATCTAACTATGGCTACACCTTC.